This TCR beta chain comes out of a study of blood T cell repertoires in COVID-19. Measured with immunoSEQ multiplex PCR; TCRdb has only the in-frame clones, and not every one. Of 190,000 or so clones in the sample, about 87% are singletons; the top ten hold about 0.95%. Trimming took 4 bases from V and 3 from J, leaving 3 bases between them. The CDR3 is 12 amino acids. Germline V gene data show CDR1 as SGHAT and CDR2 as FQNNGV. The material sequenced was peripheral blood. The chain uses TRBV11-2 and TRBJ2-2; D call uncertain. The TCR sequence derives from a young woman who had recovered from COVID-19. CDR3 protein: CASSSYTGELFF. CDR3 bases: TGTGCCAGCAGCTCGTACACCGGGGAGCTGTTTTTT.